This T cell receptor (beta chain) was profiled in a study of blood T cell repertoires in COVID-19. Study overall: Researchers got acute and convalescent COVID-19 samples from the United States, Italy and Spain. PBMCs, B-cell-depleted T cells, or T cells provided the cDNA or gDNA that made up the material.

Original methodology: The assay estimated nucleated cells by amplifying reference gene primers. Only in-frame clones appear in the TCRdb table, and some are missing; sequencing was by immunoSEQ multiplex PCR. The DNA gave D and trimming, while V, J and clone size come from that table. The sample carries about 320,000 clones, 86% recorded once. Germline V CDR1 and CDR2: LNHDA, SQIVND (reference sequence). This CDR3 comprises 13 residues. The junction had 1 base not matched to a gene; V was cut back by 4 bases and J by 4 bases. Sequenced material: peripheral blood. The rearrangement joins TRBV19 to TRBJ2-3; TRBD2 aligns across 8 bases. This clonotype was sampled from a woman aged 45 to 65 with acute or convalescent COVID-19. In nucleotides, the CDR3 is TGTGCCAGTAGTAAGCGGGAGCCAGATACGCAGTATTTT. Translated, it gives CASSKREPDTQYF.